This TCR beta chain was sequenced for a study of CD8 T cells in Susac syndrome. The CDR3 sequence is 17 residues long. Sequencing of TCR beta was undertaken in CD8+ and CD4+ T cells derived from blood. Random hexamers were used to reverse transcribe an amount of about 0.45 to 1 ug RNA. From the immunoSEQ multiplex PCR reads, TCRdb called clonotypes with MiXCR, one entry per CDR3 protein. Of roughly 400,000 distinct CDR3 sequences in the sample, around 83% were seen once. What was sequenced was CD8+ T cells from PBMCs. The source of this sequence is a human donor with multiple sclerosis. V and J are TRBV21-1 and TRBJ2-2. TRBV21-1 is a recognized pseudogene. Here the CDR3 reads CASSTPMATRCTGELFF. The CDR3 DNA reads TGTGCCAGCAGCACCCCGATGGCAACGCGGTGCACCGGGGAGCTGTTTTTT.